This entry concerns a single T cell receptor beta chain. What it recognizes is unknown. The sample comes from a study of OX40 agonist ivuxolimab in advanced cancers. Study observations and caveats: The CD4+ and CD8+ T cells in the blood had expanded clonally by week 6 at 0.1 to 3.0 mg/kg.

Assay used: immunoSEQ multiplex PCR; TCRdb lists only in-frame clones, some missing. The sample has 90,000 to 100,000 clones; 70% to 90% are singletons. The sequencing used CD4+ or CD8+ T cells sorted from blood, collected in a trial of the OX40 agonist ivuxolimab. The receptor was derived from an adult with an advanced solid tumor such as melanoma, head and neck, liver or kidney cancer.

The CDR3 is CASSPFGGSQTQYF. CDR3 bases: TGTGCCAGCAGCCCGTTCGGCGGGAGTCAGACCCAGTACTTC. The genes are TRBV5-4 and TRBJ2-5, with 7 bases that match TRBD2. V gave up 4 bases and J gave up 6 bases; unmatched junction bases: 9. The CDR3 length is 14 residues. Germline V lookup: CDR1 SGHNT, CDR2 YYREEE (reference sequence).